The 27 T cell receptor beta chains presented below share a single source sample, sequenced in a study of blood T cell repertoires in COVID-19. Libraries were prepared by immunoSEQ multiplex PCR; TCRdb keeps only in-frame clonotypes and omits some of them. The table lists roughly 160,000 clones, 75% to 85% of them singletons. The sample taken for sequencing was PBMCs or T cells enriched from blood (not recorded which). Every receptor here comes from a woman aged 55 to 70 who had recovered from COVID-19.

This clone was observed a single time. The chain carries TRBV9 and TRBJ1-2, with TRBD1 as a possible D gene (5 bases). The ends were cut back, 0 bases at V and 0 bases at J, with 9 bases in the middle. Germline V lookup: CDR1 SGDLS, CDR2 YYNGEE. CDR3 length equals 15 residues. CDR3 DNA sequence: TGTGCCAGCAGCGTAGGAATGACAGCTAACTATGGCTACACCTTC. This gives the protein CASSVGMTANYGYTF.

The rearrangement joins TRBV9 to TRBJ1-1; D call uncertain. V lost 3 bases and J 3 bases, leaving 9 bases between the germline ends. Germline CDR1 SGDLS, CDR2 YYNGEE. The CDR3 has 13 amino acids. The CDR3 coding sequence is TGTGCCAGCAGCGGGCCGGGTGACACTGAAGCTTTCTTT. It encodes CASSGPGDTEAFF.

J is TRBJ1-5 and V is TRBV5-1; D is possibly TRBD1 (6 bases). Germline values: CDR1 SGHRS, CDR2 YFSETQ. This CDR3 spans 15 amino acids. V lost 0 bases and J lost 7, with 14 bases in between. CDR3: CASSLGTGRQQPQHF. The CDR3, as DNA: TGCGCCAGCAGCTTGGGTACAGGGCGGCAACAGCCCCAGCATTTT.

The chain joins TRBV12-3 or TRBV12-4 to TRBJ2-7; no clear D gene. The CDR3 loop spans 11 amino acids. Trimming shortened V by 5 bases and J by 6 bases, and 8 bases separated the two germline ends. The CDR3 sequence: CASSIGLEQYF. Written as DNA, the CDR3 is TGTGCCAGCAGTATAGGTCTCGAGCAGTACTTC.

The chain links TRBV5-1 to TRBJ2-7, with 9 bases that match TRBD1. Trimming at V came to 4 bases and at J to 6 bases, leaving 8 bases not matched to a gene. The CDR3 consists of 14 residues. The germline V gene encodes CDR1 SGHRS and CDR2 YFSETQ. The CDR3 is CASSLRDREAEQYF. CDR3 in DNA: TGCGCCAGCAGCCTCCGGGACAGGGAGGCCGAGCAGTACTTC.

The chain carries TRBV30 and TRBJ1-1; D not resolved. The CDR3 is made up of 13 amino acids. Looked up from germline, CDR1 is GTSNPN and CDR2 is SVGIG (reference sequence). V was clipped by 1 base and J by 5 bases, with 11 bases between them. The CDR3: CAWSGPSRTEAFF. The CDR3, as DNA: TGTGCCTGGAGTGGACCGTCGCGGACTGAAGCTTTCTTT.

The chain links TRBV5-4 to TRBJ2-7, with TRBD2 matching 10 bases. The CDR3 contains 14 residues. CDR1 and CDR2 (germline): SGHNT, YYREEE (reference sequence). J was trimmed by 4 bases and V by 3 bases; bases with no gene match: 4. The CDR3 region has the DNA TGTGCCAGCAGCTCCGGACTAGCGGTGTACGAGCAGTACTTC. As protein: CASSSGLAVYEQYF.

V and J are TRBV18 and TRBJ2-1; perhaps TRBD1 as D (6 bases). Trimming removed 1 base from V and 7 bases from J, with 11 bases in between. The CDR3 extends over 14 amino acids. The germline CDR1 and CDR2 sequences are KGHSH and LQKENI. The CDR3 DNA reads as TGTGCCAGCTCACCACGGATAGGGGGTAATGAGCAGTTCTTC. Protein: CASSPRIGGNEQFF.

CDR3 DNA: TGTGCCAGCAGTTTGCCTCCGGGAGTAGCCCAGCATTTT. This sequence encodes CASSLPPGVAQHF. The chain joins TRBV12-3 or TRBV12-4 to TRBJ1-5; no clear D. The V gene lost 3 bases and the J gene lost 11 bases, with 14 bases spanning the gap. CDR3 size: 13 residues.

The rearrangement uses TRBV11-2 and TRBJ1-1; D remains unclear. The CDR3 is made up of 18 amino acids. Looked up from germline, CDR1 is SGHAT and CDR2 is FQNNGV. Trimming left V 2 bases short and J 6 bases short, with 25 bases between. The CDR3 sequence: CASSLFARGDHWVAEAFF. The CDR3 DNA is TGTGCCAGCAGCTTATTCGCGCGGGGAGACCATTGGGTAGCTGAAGCTTTCTTT. Combining the CDR3 with reference TRBV11-2 and TRBJ1-1 gives the whole variable domain EAGVAQSPRYKIIEKRQSVAFWCNPISGHATLYWYQQILGQGPKLLIQFQNNGVVDDSQLPKDRFSAERLKGVDSTLKIQPAKLEDSAVYLCASSLFARGDHWVAEAFFGQGTRLTVV.

This chain joins TRBV7-3 and TRBJ2-1, with 9 bases aligning to TRBD1. This CDR3 is built from 13 residues. The ends lost 1 base at V and 12 bases at J; junction bases unmatched: 4. The germline V gene has CDR1 SGHTA and CDR2 FQGTGA. This CDR3 is CASSLITGGGQFF. The CDR3 nucleotides are TGTGCCAGCAGCTTAATCACAGGGGGCGGGCAGTTCTTC.

This chain joins TRBV9 and TRBJ1-2; D is undetermined. V lost 0 bases to trimming and J lost 4 bases, with 10 bases between them. The CDR3 contains 14 residues. Germline CDR1 and CDR2: SGDLS and YYNGEE. In DNA form, the CDR3 reads TGTGCCAGCAGCGTAGCGGAGGGTTCCTATGGCTACACCTTC. Residues: CASSVAEGSYGYTF.

This clone showed up just a few times. The chain recombines TRBV18 with TRBJ2-3, with 9 nucleotides matching TRBD2. There are 15 residues in the CDR3. The germline CDR1 and CDR2 sequences are KGHSH and LQKENI. The junction had 7 bases not matched to a gene; V was cut back by 3 bases and J by 6 bases. The CDR3 bases are TGTGCCAGCTCACCCCAAGCGGGGGGATCCGATACGCAGTATTTT. Translation: CASSPQAGGSDTQYF.

The chain recombines TRBV11-2 with TRBJ2-7; 7 bases line up with TRBD1. With 5 bases clipped from V and 7 bases from J, the junction kept 8 bases outside the gene matches. Germline V gives CDR1 SGHAT, CDR2 FQNNGV. The CDR3 has 13 residues. The CDR3: CASSADRVGEQYF. CDR3 nucleotides: TGTGCCAGCAGCGCCGACAGGGTTGGAGAGCAGTACTTC.

This chain links TRBV7-9 with TRBJ1-4; D unresolved. Trimming shortened V by 3 bases and J by 0 bases, and 5 bases separated the two germline ends. Per germline, CDR1 SEHNR and CDR2 FQNEAQ (reference sequence). This CDR3 contains 14 residues. In nucleotides, the CDR3 is TGTGCCAGCAGCTTTTCCGCAACTAATGAAAAACTGTTTTTT. Translating it yields CASSFSATNEKLFF.

This chain links TRBV9 with TRBJ2-7; tentative D call: TRBD1 (6 bases). Germline values: CDR1 SGDLS, CDR2 YYNGEE. V dropped 4 bases and J dropped 2 bases, with 16 bases sitting between them. CDR3 length equals 15 residues. The CDR3, as DNA: TGTGCCAGCAGCCCCCAATACAGGGATCCCTACGAGCAGTACTTC. The encoded protein is CASSPQYRDPYEQYF.

This clone has a handful of counts. The V call is TRBV15, the J call TRBJ2-5; 7 nucleotides agree with TRBD1. The CDR3 consists of 15 residues. V shed 0 bases and J 5 bases; nucleotides not matched to a gene: 6. Germline CDR1 and CDR2: LNHNV and YYDKDF (reference sequence). CDR3 in amino acids: CATSRERDRIETQYF. In DNA form, the CDR3 reads TGTGCCACCAGCAGAGAAAGGGACAGAATTGAGACCCAGTACTTC.

The V call is TRBV10-2, the J call TRBJ1-4; D is perhaps TRBD1 (5 bases). Germline CDR1 is WSHSY and CDR2 is SAAADI. The V end was cut by 5 bases, the J end by 0 bases, with 19 bases between. The CDR3 has 18 amino acids. This chain's CDR3 is CASSKVVQEASTNEKLFF. The CDR3 DNA sequence: TGCGCCAGCAGTAAGGTGGTACAGGAAGCTTCAACTAATGAAAAACTGTTTTTT.

The chain recombines TRBV6-1 with TRBJ1-6; D perhaps matches TRBD1 (6 bases). The length of the CDR3 is 16 residues. Germline V gene data show CDR1 as MNHNS and CDR2 as SASEGT. V was pared by 1 base and J by 8 bases, with 15 bases between. The CDR3 here is CASSEDRRGIDSPLHF. The CDR3 DNA reads TGTGCCAGCAGTGAAGATCGCAGGGGTATAGATTCACCCCTCCACTTT.

The rearrangement uses TRBV7-2 and TRBJ2-7, with a tentative D call TRBD2 (8 bases). Trimming left V 2 bases short and J 4 bases short, with 15 bases between. Germline V gene data show CDR1 as SGHTA and CDR2 as FQGNSA. This CDR3 region has 15 residues. Here the CDR3 DNA reads TGTGCCAGCAGCTTAACGGGAGGGGGCGGGTACGAGCAGTACTTC. Translating it yields CASSLTGGGGYEQYF. Supplemented by reference TRBV7-2 and TRBJ2-7, the full variable domain reads GAGVSQSPSNKVTEKGKDVELRCDPISGHTALYWYRQSLGQGLEFLIYFQGNSAPDKSGLPSDRFSAERTGGSVSTLTIQRTQQEDSAVYLCASSLTGGGGYEQYFGPGTRLTVT.

This chain links TRBV5-8 with TRBJ2-1, with D possibly TRBD2 on 5 matching bases. The CDR3 runs 14 residues. Germline V lookup: CDR1 SGHTS, CDR2 YDEGEE. V was clipped by 7 bases and J by 8 bases, with 19 bases between them. The CDR3 DNA reads as TGTGCCAGCCGAGTTGGTGTGAGGGCCCATGAGCAGTTCTTC. The encoded protein is CASRVGVRAHEQFF. The entire variable domain, with the rest obtained from reference TRBV5-8 and TRBJ2-1, is as follows: EAGVTQSPTHLIKTRGQQATLRCSPISGHTSVYWYQQALGLGLQFLLWYDEGEERNRGNFPPRFSGRQFPNYSSELNVNALELEDSALYLCASRVGVRAHEQFFGPGTRLTVL.

The CDR3 protein is CASSPSGATNEKLFF. As DNA, the CDR3 is TGTGCCAGCAGCCCATCAGGGGCAACTAATGAAAAACTGTTTTTT. The chain carries TRBV9 and TRBJ1-4; D perhaps matches TRBD1 (6 bases). This CDR3 is 15 amino acids long. Trimming took off 4 bases at V and 0 bases at J, with 10 bases between the two ends. CDR1 is SGDLS and CDR2 is YYNGEE in the germline V gene.

The chain couples TRBV4-1 to TRBJ2-1; perhaps TRBD1 as D (6 bases). The V end lost 0 bases, the J end lost 5 bases, and 11 bases lay between the germline ends. The germline V gene encodes CDR1 MGHRA and CDR2 YSYEKL. This CDR3 region has 15 residues. The CDR3 nucleotides are TGCGCCAGCAGCCAAGATAGGGACACTGACAATGAGCAGTTCTTC. Its translation is CASSQDRDTDNEQFF.

This chain uses TRBV5-1 with TRBJ2-1, with TRBD2 as a possible D gene (7 bases). CDR1 SGHRS and CDR2 YFSETQ come from the germline V gene. The V and J ends lost 3 bases and 3 bases respectively, with 13 bases between them. The CDR3 consists of 15 residues. CDR3 loop: CASSSGRGVYNEQFF. The CDR3 coding sequence is TGCGCCAGCAGCTCGGGGAGGGGGGTCTACAATGAGCAGTTCTTC.

V usage is TRBV7-6 and J usage is TRBJ2-2, with a weak D call TRBD2 (6 bases). The CDR3 has 17 amino acids. The V gene's germline CDR1 is SGHVS and CDR2 FNYEAQ. The V gene lost 5 bases and the J gene lost 8 bases, with 24 bases spanning the gap. This CDR3 is CASSRPGGEFLEGELFF. CDR3 sequence (DNA): TGTGCCAGCAGCCGACCCGGCGGGGAATTCTTGGAAGGGGAGCTGTTTTTT.

J is TRBJ1-5 and V is TRBV7-6; D is unclear. This CDR3 is 15 amino acids long. The V gene's germline CDR1 is SGHVS and CDR2 FNYEAQ. Trimming stripped 0 bases from V and 0 bases from J, with 6 bases between. CDR3 in amino acids: CASSLAAGSNQPQHF. As DNA, the CDR3 is TGTGCCAGCAGCTTAGCGGCGGGTAGCAATCAGCCCCAGCATTTT.

A few counts support this clone. V usage is TRBV3-1 (or the pseudogene TRBV3-2) and J usage is TRBJ2-1; TRBD2 might be the D (6 bases). Germline V gives CDR1 LGHDT, CDR2 YNNKEL (reference sequence). This CDR3 is 15 amino acids long. Trimming cost V 0 bases and J 4 bases, with 10 bases left between them. The CDR3 DNA is TGTGCCAGCAGCCAAGACTTGGGGGGTTACAATGAGCAGTTCTTC. This gives the protein CASSQDLGGYNEQFF.